This TCR beta chain was retrieved from a study of long-term antiretroviral therapy in people with HIV. Study information: Collection dates of the earliest samples fall about a decade before the 2015 immediate-ART recommendation. Notes on the study in general: Controls showed broader CDR3 length ranges than did the HIV repertoires. Absence of data on ART adherence, viral resistance or therapy changes was noted. Diversity remained lower than transplant donor controls, even though it increased after ART.

Researchers ran immunoSEQ v3.0 at survey level. The assay was immunoSEQ multiplex PCR, and TCRdb's table has in-frame clones only and misses some. The sample lists around 29,000 clones, about 95% occurring once. On this clone itself: The antigen remains undetermined.

Per the germline V gene, CDR1 is SGHDN and CDR2 is FVKESK. Trimming cost V 7 bases and J 1 base, with 10 bases left between them. The CDR3 length is 13 residues. Specimen: unsorted PBMCs, collected 5.3 years after starting antiretroviral therapy. The V gene is TRBV14, the J gene TRBJ1-1; D is ambiguous. The TCR sequence derives from a man aged 50 or older with HIV. This CDR3 reads CASNQDKNTEAFF. The CDR3 DNA is TGTGCCAGCAATCAAGACAAGAACACTGAAGCTTTCTTT.